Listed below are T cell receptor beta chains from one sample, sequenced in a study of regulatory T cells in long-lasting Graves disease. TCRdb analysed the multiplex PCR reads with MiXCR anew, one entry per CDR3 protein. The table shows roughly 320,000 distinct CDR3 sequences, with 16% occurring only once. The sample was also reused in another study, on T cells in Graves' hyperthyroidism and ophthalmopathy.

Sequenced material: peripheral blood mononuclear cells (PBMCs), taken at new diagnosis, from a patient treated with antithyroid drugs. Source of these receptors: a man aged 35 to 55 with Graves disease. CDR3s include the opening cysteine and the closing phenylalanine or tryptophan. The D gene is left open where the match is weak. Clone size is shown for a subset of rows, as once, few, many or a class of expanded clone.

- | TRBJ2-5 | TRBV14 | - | TGTGCCAGCAGCCAAGCGGCAGGACCCTTCCAAGAGACCCAGTACTTC | CASSQAAGPFQETQYF
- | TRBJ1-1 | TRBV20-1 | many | TGCAGTGCTAGTGTTATGAACACTGAAGCTTTCTTT | CSASVMNTEAFF
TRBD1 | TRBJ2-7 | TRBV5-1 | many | TGCGCCAGCAGCTTGGGGGACAGGGATCGGTACGAGCAGTACTTC | CASSLGDRDRYEQYF
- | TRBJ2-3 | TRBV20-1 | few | TGCAGTGCTAGGGATCGAGGGGTCACAGATACGCAGTATTTT | CSARDRGVTDTQYF
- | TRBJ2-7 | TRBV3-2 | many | TGTGCCAGCAGCAAATCGGGCCCCGGGTGCTACGAGCAGTACTTC | CASSKSGPGCYEQYF
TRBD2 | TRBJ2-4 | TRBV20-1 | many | TGCAGTGCTAGGATTAGCGGGGGGGGCCCCGGGGGCATTCAGTACTTC | CSARISGGGPGGIQYF
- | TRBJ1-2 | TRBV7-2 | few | TGTGCCAGCAGCCCGAGACAGATGCAGCCATCTGGCTACACCTTC | CASSPRQMQPSGYTF
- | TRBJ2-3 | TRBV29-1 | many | TGCAGCGGGGTTCGGGGGAGGGATACGCAGTATTTT | CSGVRGRDTQYF
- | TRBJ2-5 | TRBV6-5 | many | TGTGCCAGCAGGTTCTCGGGGCAGCTCCAAGAGACCCAGTACTTC | CASRFSGQLQETQYF
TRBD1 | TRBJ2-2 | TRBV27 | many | TGTGCCAGCACCTTACTGGGACAGGGTTCATCGGGGGAGCTGTTTTTT | CASTLLGQGSSGELFF
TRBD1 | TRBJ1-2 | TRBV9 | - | TGTGCCAGCAGCGTAGGGACAGGGCGGCTTGGCTACACCTTC | CASSVGTGRLGYTF
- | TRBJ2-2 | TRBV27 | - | TGTGCCAGCAGTTTCCGGGGGGCCTACACCGGGGAGCTGTTTTTT | CASSFRGAYTGELFF
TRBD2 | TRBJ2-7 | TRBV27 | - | TGTGCCAGCGGATGGACTAGCGGGGGATACGAGCAGTACTTC | CASGWTSGGYEQYF
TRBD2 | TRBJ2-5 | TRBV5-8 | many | TGTGCCAGCAGCGATTACGGGACTAGCGAACAAGAGACCCAGTACTTC | CASSDYGTSEQETQYF
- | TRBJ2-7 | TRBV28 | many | TGTGCCAGCAGCCCGCGGACCATCTACGAGCAGTACTTC | CASSPRTIYEQYF
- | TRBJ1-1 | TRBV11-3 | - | TGCGCCAGCAGCTCGGGGCGGGGAAAGGAGGGGACTGAAGCTTTCTTT | CASSSGRGKEGTEAFF
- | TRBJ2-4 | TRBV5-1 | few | TGCGCCAGCAGCTCGGTCCCCGTCTTGGGGACAAACATTCAGTACTTC | CASSSVPVLGTNIQYF
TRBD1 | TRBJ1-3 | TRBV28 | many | TGTGCCAGCAGTTTAGACAGGGGGTACGGCACCATATATTTT | CASSLDRGYGTIYF
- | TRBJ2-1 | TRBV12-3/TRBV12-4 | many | TGTGCCAGCAGTTTAACCTTCTACAATGAGCAGTTCTTC | CASSLTFYNEQFF
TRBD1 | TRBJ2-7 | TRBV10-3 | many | TGTGCCATCACGCGGGACAGGGGAACCTACGAGCAGTACTTC | CAITRDRGTYEQYF
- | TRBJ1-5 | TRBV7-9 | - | TGTGCCAGCAGCTTAGGGAGGGAGCCCCAGCATTTT | CASSLGREPQHF
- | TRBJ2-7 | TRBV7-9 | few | TGTGCCAGCAGCGGGGAACAGGACTCCTACGAGCAGTACTTC | CASSGEQDSYEQYF
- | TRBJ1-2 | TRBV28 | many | TGTGCCAGCAGACCATCCGAGGGATGGGGCTACACCTTC | CASRPSEGWGYTF
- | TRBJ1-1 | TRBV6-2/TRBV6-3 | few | TGTGCCAGCAGTTATTCCAGGGTTGCAGTCACTGAAGCTTTCTTT | CASSYSRVAVTEAFF
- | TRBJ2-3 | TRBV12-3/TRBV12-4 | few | TGTGCCAGCAGTTTTGGGGCCCGGGCAAGGGGTTTCACAGATACGCAGTATTTT | CASSFGARARGFTDTQYF
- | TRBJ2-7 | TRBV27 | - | TGTGCCAGCAGTTTAAATAGGGGGGGGGCACATGAGCAGTACTTC | CASSLNRGGAHEQYF
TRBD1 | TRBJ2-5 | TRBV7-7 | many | TGTGCCAGCAGCCATGGGACAGAGGAAGGAGAGACCCAGTACTTC | CASSHGTEEGETQYF
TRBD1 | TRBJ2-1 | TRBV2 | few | TGTGCCAGCAAAAACCGACAGGGGATCACCTACAATGAGCAGTTCTTC | CASKNRQGITYNEQFF
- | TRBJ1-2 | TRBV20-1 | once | TGCAGTGCTAGACCGCTGTCGGGACTAACTTTGGGAGGCTACACCTTC | CSARPLSGLTLGGYTF
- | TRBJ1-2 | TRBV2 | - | TGTGCCAGCAGGGATCCGGGAGGAAATGGCTACACCTTC | CASRDPGGNGYTF
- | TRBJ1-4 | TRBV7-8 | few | TGTGCCAGCACTTCCGGCAGGGCAACTAATGAAAAACTGTTTTTT | CASTSGRATNEKLFF
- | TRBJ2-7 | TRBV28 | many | TGTGCCAGCAGTTTAGGGACGTTGGGGGAGCAGTACTTC | CASSLGTLGEQYF
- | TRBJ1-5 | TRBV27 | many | TGTGCCAGCAGTTTAGTGCGGAGCAATCAGCCCCAGCATTTT | CASSLVRSNQPQHF
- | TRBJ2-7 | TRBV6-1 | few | TGTGCCAGCGGCAGAGGGTGGCAAGAGCAATACTTC | CASGRGWQEQYF
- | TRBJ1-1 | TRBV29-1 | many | TGCAGCGCGAAGAACACTGAAGCTTTCTTT | CSAKNTEAFF
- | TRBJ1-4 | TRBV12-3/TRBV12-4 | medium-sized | TGTGCCAGCAGTTTATTCCAGGGTTCTGAAAAACTGTTTTTT | CASSLFQGSEKLFF
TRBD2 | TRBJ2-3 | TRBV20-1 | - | TGCAGTGCTAGAGTGCGGGGGGGCCCCACAGATACGCAGTATTTT | CSARVRGGPTDTQYF
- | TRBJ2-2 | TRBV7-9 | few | TGTGCCAGCAGCTTAGGGCAATCCGGGGAGCTGTTTTTT | CASSLGQSGELFF
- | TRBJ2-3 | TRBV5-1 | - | TGCGCCAGCAGCTTCGACTGGAATACGCAGTATTTT | CASSFDWNTQYF
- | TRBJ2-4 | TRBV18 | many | TGTGCCAGCTCACCACGCGACAGAAACATTCAGTACTTC | CASSPRDRNIQYF
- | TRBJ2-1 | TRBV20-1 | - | TGCAGTGCTAGAGGTCTAAGGCGTCGGGGAACCAATGAGCAGTTCTTC | CSARGLRRRGTNEQFF
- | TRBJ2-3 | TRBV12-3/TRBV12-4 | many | TGTGCCAGCAGTTTTCGTCAGAGCCACACAGATACGCAGTATTTT | CASSFRQSHTDTQYF
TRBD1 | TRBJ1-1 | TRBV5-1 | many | TGCGCCAGCAGCTTTTCAGGGGGCCGAGTCGCAGCTTTCTTT | CASSFSGGRVAAFF
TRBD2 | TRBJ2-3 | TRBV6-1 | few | TGTGCCAGCAATCGACTAGCGGGGGGGGAAGCAGATACGCAGTATTTT | CASNRLAGGEADTQYF
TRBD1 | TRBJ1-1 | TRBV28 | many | TGTGCCAGCAGCCACGGACAGGGTACCACTGAAGCTTTCTTT | CASSHGQGTTEAFF
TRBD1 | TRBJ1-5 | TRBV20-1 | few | TGCAGTGCTAGAGAGGCCGGGACAGGGGGAAGCAATCAGCCCCAGCATTTT | CSAREAGTGGSNQPQHF
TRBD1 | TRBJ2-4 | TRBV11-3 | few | TGTGCCAGCAGCTCTATAAAACAGGGGGCCAAAAACATTCAGTACTTC | CASSSIKQGAKNIQYF
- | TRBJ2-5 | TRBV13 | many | TGTGCCAGCAGCTTAAGGGCGCCTCAAGAGACCCAGTACTTC | CASSLRAPQETQYF
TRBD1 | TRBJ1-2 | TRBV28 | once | TGTGCCAGCAGCGTAGACAGGGGTGGAGGCTACACCTTC | CASSVDRGGGYTF
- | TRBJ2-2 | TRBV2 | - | TGTGCCAGCAGAGGCTTAAGGAACACCGGGGAGCTGTTTTTT | CASRGLRNTGELFF